These 30 T cell receptor beta chains were sequenced from one sample in a study of T-cell memory formation after mild COVID-19. TCRdb re-called the 5' RACE reads through MiXCR, storing one row per CDR3 protein. This sample yields approximately 340,000 distinct CDR3 sequences, of which 10% to 15% are seen a single time; about a fifth belongs to the top ten. Sequencing input: PBMCs or a T cell subset sorted from them (not recorded which). The source of these receptors is a young man who had mild COVID-19 (a few samples of this study predate the infection). Cell type and time point are not known.

Only a few counts were recorded for this clonotype. DNA of the CDR3: TGTGCCAGCAGTGGGACTGGCGCTGAAGCTTTCTTT. Translating it yields CASSGTGAEAFF. The V and J genes are TRBV6-6 and TRBJ1-1; D might be TRBD1 (5 bases). Germline CDR1 reads MNHNY; CDR2 reads SVGAGI (reference sequence). This CDR3 comprises 12 residues. V lost 5 bases, J lost 6 bases, and 10 bases lay in between.

The rearrangement joins TRBV6-2 or TRBV6-3 to TRBJ1-6, with D maybe TRBD1 (5 bases). The CDR3 is 14 residues long. Trimming shortened V by 6 bases and J by 14 bases, and 20 bases separated the two germline ends. The V gene's germline CDR1 is MNHEY and CDR2 SVGEGT. Here the CDR3 reads CASSSGTPDWALHF. In DNA, the CDR3 is TGTGCCAGCAGCTCCGGGACCCCTGATTGGGCCCTCCACTTT.

The rearrangement uses TRBV4-1 and TRBJ1-1, with TRBD1 identical over 7 bases. Germline CDR1 and CDR2: MGHRA and YSYEKL. V trimming: 3 bases; J trimming: 0 bases; junction bases outside the gene matches: 10. The length of the CDR3 is 17 residues. The CDR3 protein is CASSHTTGTYMNTEAFF. The CDR3 nucleotides are TGCGCCAGCAGCCACACGACAGGGACCTACATGAACACTGAAGCTTTCTTT.

In this sample, this clonotype turned up a few times. The chain has TRBV19 and TRBJ2-3; D uncertain. V was trimmed by 2 bases and J by 2 bases, leaving 8 bases between them. CDR1 and CDR2 (germline): LNHDA, SQIVND (reference sequence). CDR3 length: 14 amino acids. In DNA, the CDR3 is TGTGCCAGTAGTATATTGCAGTCCACAGATACGCAGTATTTT. It encodes CASSILQSTDTQYF.

This clonotype was observed a handful of times. The rearrangement links TRBV9 to TRBJ1-1, with TRBD1 matching over 7 bases. CDR1 SGDLS and CDR2 YYNGEE come from the germline V gene. The ends lost 3 bases at V and 0 bases at J; junction bases unmatched: 11. The CDR3 contains 17 residues. The CDR3 here is CASSGTRDSPMNTEAFF. CDR3 coding DNA: TGTGCCAGCAGCGGAACCAGGGACAGCCCCATGAACACTGAAGCTTTCTTT.

The V gene is TRBV4-3, the J gene TRBJ2-3; D not certain. Trimming pared 0 bases from V and 6 bases from J, leaving 10 bases between. CDR1 is LGHNA and CDR2 is YSLEER in the germline V gene. The CDR3 spans 14 residues. CDR3 sequence reads: CASSQDMGSDTQYF. In DNA, the CDR3 is TGCGCCAGCAGCCAAGATATGGGATCGGATACGCAGTATTTT.

This clonotype has a handful of counts. The CDR3 spells CASSNPRGISYEQYF. The CDR3 DNA reads as TGTGCCAGCAGTAATCCCAGGGGGATCTCCTACGAGCAGTACTTC. The gene calls are TRBV6-2 or TRBV6-3 and TRBJ2-7, with 7 positions matching TRBD1. In germline, CDR1 is MNHEY, CDR2 SVGEGT. V trimming: 5 bases; J trimming: 0 bases; junction bases outside the gene matches: 7. The CDR3 consists of 15 residues.

This clonotype turned up a few times. The chain's CDR3 is CASRQGVQPQHF. For the CDR3, the DNA is TGTGCCAGTCGACAGGGGGTACAGCCCCAGCATTTT. V gene TRBV19 combines with J gene TRBJ1-5; 9 nucleotides line up with TRBD1. Germline trimming cut 8 bases from V and 7 bases from J; bases unmatched to any gene: 3. The CDR3 has 12 residues. Per the germline V gene, CDR1 is LNHDA and CDR2 is SQIVND (reference sequence).

This clonotype was counted only a few times. This chain connects TRBV7-2 to TRBJ2-2, with TRBD1 as a possible D gene (5 bases). V shed 5 bases and J shed 0 bases, with 13 bases lying between them. Germline CDR1 and CDR2: SGHTA and FQGNSA. The CDR3 length is 16 residues. The CDR3: CASSVQRQTNTGELFF. In DNA, the CDR3 is TGTGCCAGCAGCGTCCAAAGACAGACGAACACCGGGGAGCTGTTTTTT.

The chain uses TRBV24-1 and TRBJ2-1; D gene uncertain. The germline gives CDR1 KGHDR, CDR2 SFDVKD. Trimming took off 5 bases at V and 6 bases at J, with 10 bases between the two ends. The CDR3 length is 13 residues. The CDR3 sequence is CATSATNPNEQFF. In nucleotides, the CDR3 is TGTGCCACCAGTGCTACTAACCCCAATGAGCAGTTCTTC.

The rearrangement uses TRBV5-5 and TRBJ2-7, with a possible D match to TRBD2 (5 bases). Germline V gene lookup returns CDR1 SGHKS and CDR2 YYEKEE (reference sequence). The ends were cut back, 3 bases at V and 2 bases at J, with 12 bases in the middle. CDR3 size: 14 residues. The CDR3 loop is CASSSDWRPYEQYV. Written as DNA, the CDR3 is TGTGCCAGCAGCTCGGACTGGCGGCCCTACGAGCAGTACGTC.

The chain links TRBV20-1 to TRBJ1-2; 7 bases map to TRBD1. The CDR3 covers 14 residues. J was trimmed by 8 bases and V by 3 bases; bases with no gene match: 12. CDR1 is DFQATT and CDR2 is SNEGSKA in the germline V gene (reference sequence). The CDR3 bases are TGCAGTGCTAGGCCACAGGGGAGACCGGGCGGCTACACCTTC. It specifies CSARPQGRPGGYTF.

This clonotype was counted a few times. The CDR3 loop is CASSYSSRDGNIQYF. The DNA of the CDR3 is TGTGCCAGCAGTTACTCGAGCAGGGATGGAAACATTCAGTACTTC. The chain combines TRBV6-5 with TRBJ2-4, with D possibly being TRBD1 (5 bases). V was cut by 0 bases and J by 6 bases, with 12 bases left in between. Germline lookup yields CDR1 MNHEY and CDR2 SVGAGI. The CDR3 consists of 15 residues.

The V and J genes are TRBV5-1 and TRBJ2-2; D gene uncertain. This CDR3 region has 14 residues. Germline loops: CDR1 SGHRS, CDR2 YFSETQ. V shed 4 bases and J shed 7 bases, with 14 bases lying between them. The CDR3 loop reads CASSPDISNGELFF. The CDR3, as DNA: TGCGCCAGCAGCCCCGACATATCCAACGGGGAGCTGTTTTTT.

This clonotype showed up just a few times. The rearrangement links TRBV4-1 to TRBJ1-1, with no clear D. V was clipped by 3 bases and J by 4 bases, with 15 bases between them. The germline gives CDR1 MGHRA, CDR2 YSYEKL. The CDR3 runs 15 residues. The CDR3 DNA is TGCGCCAGCAGCCACCCCGAGAGACATACCACTGAAGCTTTCTTT. It encodes CASSHPERHTTEAFF.

This clonotype has more than one count but fewer than ten. J is TRBJ2-3 and V is TRBV7-2, with D maybe TRBD2 (5 bases). V lost 5 bases to trimming and J lost 0 bases, with 9 bases between them. Germline CDR1 SGHTA, CDR2 FQGNSA. There are 14 residues in the CDR3. CDR3 bases: TGTGCCAGCAGCGCGGGCTTGAGCACAGATACGCAGTATTTT. It yields the protein CASSAGLSTDTQYF.

This clonotype was found a few times. V is TRBV6-2 or TRBV6-3 and J is TRBJ1-6, with no clear D. V lost 6 bases and J lost 14, with 17 bases in between. Germline V CDR1 and CDR2: MNHEY, SVGEGT. This CDR3 is 13 amino acids long. The CDR3 DNA follows: TGTGCCAGCAGCCCCGGTAGGGCAAGAACCCTCCACTTT. Encoded protein: CASSPGRARTLHF.

This clonotype was detected a few times. The chain joins TRBV7-7 to TRBJ2-5, with 7 bases fitting TRBD1. Germline V gene sequence: CDR1 SSHAT, CDR2 FNYEAQ (reference sequence). The CDR3 has 16 residues. The trim removed 1 base at V and 0 bases at J, leaving 5 bases unmatched. The CDR3 bases are TGTGCCAGCAGCTTAGGGGACAGCCGGTACCAAGAGACCCAGTACTTC. As protein: CASSLGDSRYQETQYF.

Many counts were recorded for this clonotype. A junction boundary mismatches the germline segment, possibly from a read error. CDR3 DNA sequence: TGCGCCAGCAGCTTGGAGACCCAGTACTTC. Residues: CASSLETQYF. The rearrangement uses TRBV7-9 and TRBJ2-5, with unresolved D. The V gene's germline CDR1 is SEHNR and CDR2 FQNEAQ (reference sequence). The CDR3 covers 10 residues.

The rearrangement uses TRBV12-3 or TRBV12-4 and TRBJ2-1; TRBD2 agrees at 12 bases. J gave up 7 bases and V 5 bases, and 6 bases lay outside the gene matches. The CDR3 consists of 15 residues. DNA of the CDR3: TGTGCCAGCAGTGTCCGGACTAGCGGGGCAAATGAGCAGTTCTTC. Translated: CASSVRTSGANEQFF.

The gene calls are TRBV5-1 and TRBJ2-2; 7 positions match TRBD1. Losses at the gene ends were 4 bases for V and 1 base for J; bases not matched to a gene: 10. The CDR3 has 17 amino acids. Looked up from germline, CDR1 is SGHRS and CDR2 is YFSETQ. CDR3 sequence: CASSLTLRTGNTGELFF. The CDR3 nucleotides are TGCGCCAGCAGCCTAACACTGAGGACAGGGAACACCGGGGAGCTGTTTTTT.

This clonotype appeared a few times. The rearrangement links TRBV7-9 to TRBJ2-1; D possibly corresponds to TRBD2 (5 bases). The CDR3 is made up of 15 amino acids. The V end was cut by 5 bases, the J end by 0 bases, with 11 bases between. CDR1 SEHNR and CDR2 FQNEAQ come from the germline V gene (reference sequence). The CDR3 coding sequence is TGTGCCAGCAGCCGAGGACTGAGCTCCTACAATGAGCAGTTCTTC. It is translated as CASSRGLSSYNEQFF.

V and J are TRBV27 and TRBJ1-4; TRBD1 agrees at 8 bases. The CDR3 contains 13 residues. Germline CDR1 is MNHEY and CDR2 is SMNVEV (reference sequence). V was clipped by 6 bases and J by 6 bases; unmatched bases: 3. The DNA for the CDR3 is TGTGCCAGCAGCCTGACAGGGGATGAAAAACTGTTTTTT. It specifies CASSLTGDEKLFF.

This clonotype occurred once. At one end, the junction sequence differs from germline, possibly due to a read error. The rearrangement links TRBV7-9 to TRBJ1-1, with 11 bases identical to TRBD1. CDR1 is SEHNR, CDR2 FQNEAQ, per germline (reference sequence). The CDR3 totals 20 residues. DNA for the CDR3: TGTGCCAGCAGCTTACTCAGTAGGGACAGGGGGATGAAAGTGAAAACTGAAGCTTTCTTT. This codes for CASSLLSRDRGMKVKTEAFF.

This clonotype has at least ten counts. The genes are TRBV20-1 and TRBJ2-3; no reliable D call. V shed 3 bases and J shed 3 bases, with 1 base lying between them. The CDR3 covers 10 residues. The germline V gene has CDR1 DFQATT and CDR2 SNEGSKA (reference sequence). Here the CDR3 reads CSARTDTQYF. CDR3 DNA sequence: TGCAGTGCTAGGACAGATACGCAGTATTTT.

This clonotype has only a few counts. Written as DNA, the CDR3 is TGCAGCGTTGAATTGCAGTTCCGGACCCAGTACTTC. Its translation: CSVELQFRTQYF. V and J are TRBV29-1 and TRBJ2-5; no definite D call. V was clipped by 2 bases and J by 7 bases, with 11 bases between them. Germline V gene data show CDR1 as SQVTM and CDR2 as ANQGSEA. This CDR3 is 12 amino acids long.

This clonotype appeared a few times. The CDR3 loop reads CASSSLAGLNNEQFF. The DNA of the CDR3 is TGTGCCAGCAGCTCATTAGCGGGGTTAAACAATGAGCAGTTCTTC. The genes are TRBV11-2 and TRBJ2-1, with TRBD2 matching over 8 bases. With V trimmed by 4 bases and J by 5 bases, 7 bases remained unmatched. Germline assignment: CDR1 SGHAT and CDR2 FQNNGV. The CDR3 has 15 residues.

The sample holds many counts of this clonotype. CDR3 region: CASSRDSTDTQYF. DNA of the CDR3: TGTGCCAGCTCCCGCGACAGCACAGATACGCAGTATTTT. The rearrangement links TRBV18 to TRBJ2-3; the D is unclear. The CDR3 is 13 residues long. In germline, CDR1 is KGHSH, CDR2 LQKENI. V lost 6 bases, J lost 0 bases, and 7 bases lay in between.

In this sample, this clonotype turned up a few times. This sequence joins TRBV3-1 and TRBJ1-5, with D maybe TRBD1 (5 bases). Germline V gene sequence: CDR1 LGHDT, CDR2 YNNKEL (reference sequence). The CDR3 contains 14 residues. Trimming removed 4 bases at V and 1 base at J, with 8 bases between. The CDR3 sequence is CASSPSGSNQPQHF. The CDR3, as DNA: TGTGCCAGCAGCCCGTCAGGGAGCAATCAGCCCCAGCATTTT.

This clonotype was picked up a small number of times. In nucleotides, the CDR3 is TGTGCCAGCAGTTCAAGGGACACCGGGGAGCTGTTTTTT. Its protein is CASSSRDTGELFF. The chain joins TRBV12-3 or TRBV12-4 to TRBJ2-2; D call uncertain. V was clipped by 4 bases and J by 3 bases, with 6 bases between them. The CDR3 has 13 amino acids.